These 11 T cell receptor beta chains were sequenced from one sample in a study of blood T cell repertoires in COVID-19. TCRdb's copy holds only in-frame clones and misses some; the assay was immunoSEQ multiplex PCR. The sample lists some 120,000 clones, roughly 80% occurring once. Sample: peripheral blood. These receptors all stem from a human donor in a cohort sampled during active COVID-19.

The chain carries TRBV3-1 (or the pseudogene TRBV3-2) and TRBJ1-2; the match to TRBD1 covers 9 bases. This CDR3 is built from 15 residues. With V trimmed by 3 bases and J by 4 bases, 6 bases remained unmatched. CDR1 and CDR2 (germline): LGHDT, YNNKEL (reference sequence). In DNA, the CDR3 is TGTGCCAGCAGCCAGACAGGGGGAATGGGCTATGGCTACACCTTC. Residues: CASSQTGGMGYGYTF.

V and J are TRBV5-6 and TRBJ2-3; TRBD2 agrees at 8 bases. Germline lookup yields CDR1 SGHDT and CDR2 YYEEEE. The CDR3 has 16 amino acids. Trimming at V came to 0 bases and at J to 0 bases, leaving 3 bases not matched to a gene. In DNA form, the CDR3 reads TGTGCCAGCAGCTTGGCGGGGGGGCCTAGCACAGATACGCAGTATTTT. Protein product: CASSLAGGPSTDTQYF.

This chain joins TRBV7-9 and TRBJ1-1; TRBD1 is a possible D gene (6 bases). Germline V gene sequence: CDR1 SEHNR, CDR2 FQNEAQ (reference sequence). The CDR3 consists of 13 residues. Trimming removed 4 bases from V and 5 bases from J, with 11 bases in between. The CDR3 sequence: CASSYSGTTEAFF. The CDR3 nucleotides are TGTGCCAGCAGCTACTCCGGGACAACTGAAGCTTTCTTT.

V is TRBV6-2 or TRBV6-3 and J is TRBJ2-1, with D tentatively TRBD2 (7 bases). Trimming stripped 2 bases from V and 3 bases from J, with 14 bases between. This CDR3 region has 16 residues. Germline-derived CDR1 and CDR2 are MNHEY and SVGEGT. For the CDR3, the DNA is TGTGCCAGCAGTTACCCCTCCGGGGGGCTCTACAATGAGCAGTTCTTC. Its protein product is CASSYPSGGLYNEQFF.

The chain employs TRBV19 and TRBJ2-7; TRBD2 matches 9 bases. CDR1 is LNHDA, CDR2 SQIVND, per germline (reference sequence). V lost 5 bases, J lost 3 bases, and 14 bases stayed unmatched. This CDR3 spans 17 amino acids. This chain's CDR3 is CASSPGLSGGLYYEQYF. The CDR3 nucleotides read TGTGCCAGTAGTCCCGGTCTGAGCGGGGGGCTATACTACGAGCAGTACTTC.

This CDR3 is CASSGRGRGNTGELFF. CDR3 DNA sequence: TGTGCCAGCAGCGGTAGGGGGCGTGGGAACACCGGGGAGCTGTTTTTT. This chain uses TRBV28 with TRBJ2-2; TRBD1 matches 7 bases. This CDR3 is built from 16 residues. CDR1 and CDR2 from the germline V gene are MDHEN and SYDVKM. V dropped 6 bases and J dropped 1; count of bases not matched to a gene: 8.

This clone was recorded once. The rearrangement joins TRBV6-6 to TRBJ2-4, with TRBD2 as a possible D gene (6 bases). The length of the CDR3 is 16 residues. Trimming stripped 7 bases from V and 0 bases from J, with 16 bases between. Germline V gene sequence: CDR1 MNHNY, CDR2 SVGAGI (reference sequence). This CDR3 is CASTNGEVLAKNIQYF. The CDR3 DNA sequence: TGTGCCAGCACAAACGGGGAGGTTCTAGCCAAAAACATTCAGTACTTC.

CDR3 in DNA: TGTGCCACCAGATCCGGGGGTTCCCTCTACGAGCAGTACTTC. It specifies CATRSGGSLYEQYF. V usage is TRBV6-5 and J usage is TRBJ2-7, with D perhaps TRBD2 (6 bases). Trimming took 10 bases from V and 3 from J, leaving 19 bases between them. This CDR3 has 14 residues. Germline CDR1 is MNHEY and CDR2 is SVGAGI.

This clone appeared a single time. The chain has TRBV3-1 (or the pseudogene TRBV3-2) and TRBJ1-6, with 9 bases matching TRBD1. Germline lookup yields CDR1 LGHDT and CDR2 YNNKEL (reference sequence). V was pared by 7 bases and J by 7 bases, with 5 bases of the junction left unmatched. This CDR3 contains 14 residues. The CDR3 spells CASNLGTGNSPLHF. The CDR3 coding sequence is TGTGCCAGCAACCTCGGGACAGGGAATTCACCCCTCCACTTT.

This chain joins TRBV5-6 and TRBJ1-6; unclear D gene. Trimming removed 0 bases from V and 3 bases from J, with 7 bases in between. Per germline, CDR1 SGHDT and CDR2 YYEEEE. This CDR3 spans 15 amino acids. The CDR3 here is CASSLGADYNSPLHF. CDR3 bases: TGTGCCAGCAGCTTGGGGGCAGACTATAATTCACCCCTCCACTTT.

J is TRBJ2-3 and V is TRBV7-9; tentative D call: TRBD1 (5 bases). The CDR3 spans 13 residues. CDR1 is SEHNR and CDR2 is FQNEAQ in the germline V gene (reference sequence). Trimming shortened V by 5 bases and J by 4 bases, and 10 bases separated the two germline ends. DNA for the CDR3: TGTGCCAGCAGCAATCCAGGGTCAGATACGCAGTATTTT. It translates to CASSNPGSDTQYF.